What follows are 18 T cell receptor beta chains derived from one specimen sequenced in a study of a mutant IDH1 vaccine in newly diagnosed glioma. Time point meaning: week 11, during vaccination. It was 300 ug of mutant IDH1 20-mer peptide that made up each vaccine dose, given with topical imiquimod. Here immunoSEQ multiplex PCR was the method, and the copy in TCRdb shows in-frame clones only, minus some. The sample holds 38,000 or so clones; roughly 80% are singletons and the top ten take roughly 16%. No antigen has been assigned to these receptors. The starting material was peripheral blood mononuclear cells (PBMCs), obtained from a glioma patient whose treatment included an IDH1 peptide vaccine. All receptors derive from a woman in her thirties with glioma. Some clones in this sample may be carry-over from other donors' samples.

The chain employs TRBV5-6 and TRBJ2-1, with 14 positions matching TRBD2. V gave up 4 bases and J gave up 10 bases; unmatched junction bases: 7. The CDR3 is 15 residues long. Germline V gives CDR1 SGHDT, CDR2 YYEEEE. In DNA form, the CDR3 reads TGTGCCAGCAGCCCAGGGACTAGCGGGGGCGGGGAGCAGTTCTTC. It codes for CASSPGTSGGGEQFF.

The V gene is TRBV19, the J gene TRBJ1-2; D remains unclear. This CDR3 is built from 15 residues. The germline V gene has CDR1 LNHDA and CDR2 SQIVND (reference sequence). The V and J ends lost 1 base and 13 bases respectively, with 22 bases between them. The CDR3 reads CASSIVPYPGPGSTF. The CDR3 nucleotides are TGTGCCAGTAGTATAGTCCCATATCCCGGGCCCGGATCCACCTTC.

The gene calls are TRBV5-6 and TRBJ2-5, with TRBD2 matching 8 bases. The germline V gene encodes CDR1 SGHDT and CDR2 YYEEEE. Unmatched junction bases numbered 9, after V lost 0 bases and J lost 5 bases. CDR3 size: 16 residues. CDR3 in amino acids: CASSLGGRLWGETQYF. CDR3 DNA: TGTGCCAGCAGCTTGGGCGGGAGGCTCTGGGGGGAGACCCAGTACTTC.

The chain links TRBV6-5 to TRBJ2-1, with unresolved D. Germline-derived CDR1 and CDR2 are MNHEY and SVGAGI. The CDR3 is made up of 12 amino acids. The germline V and J ends were trimmed by 4 bases and 12 bases, with 13 bases remaining between them. The CDR3 is CASSSSTVVQFF. CDR3 in DNA: TGTGCCAGCAGTTCTTCCACCGTCGTGCAGTTCTTC.

The gene calls are TRBV30 and TRBJ2-5; 7 positions agree with TRBD1. Germline trimming cut 2 bases from V and 0 bases from J; bases unmatched to any gene: 3. The CDR3 loop spans 14 amino acids. CDR1 and CDR2 from the germline V gene are GTSNPN and SVGIG (reference sequence). For the CDR3, the DNA is TGTGCCTGGAGTTGGGACAGCCACCAAGAGACCCAGTACTTC. Its protein is CAWSWDSHQETQYF.

CDR3 amino acids: CASSLGALAGYNEQFF. In DNA form, the CDR3 reads TGCGCCAGCAGCTTGGGGGCCCTAGCGGGATACAATGAGCAGTTCTTC. The chain links TRBV5-1 to TRBJ2-1; 9 bases line up with TRBD2. This CDR3 is built from 16 residues. The germline CDR1 and CDR2 sequences are SGHRS and YFSETQ. V shed 0 bases, J shed 4 bases, and the junction held 5 bases outside the gene matches. Using reference TRBV5-1 and TRBJ2-1 for the parts outside the CDR3, the full variable domain is KAGVTQTPRYLIKTRGQQVTLSCSPISGHRSVSWYQQTPGQGLQFLFEYFSETQRNKGNFPGRFSGRQFSNSRSEMNVSTLELGDSALYLCASSLGALAGYNEQFFGPGTRLTVL.

CDR3 bases: TGTGCCAGCTCACACTCTGGACAGGGCACCTACGAGCAGTACTTC. It codes for CASSHSGQGTYEQYF. This chain uses TRBV18 with TRBJ2-7; 8 bases align to TRBD1. The CDR3 covers 15 residues. Per the germline V gene, CDR1 is KGHSH and CDR2 is LQKENI. V was pared by 4 bases and J by 2 bases, with 7 bases of the junction left unmatched.

The chain uses TRBV29-1 and TRBJ2-1, with 12 nucleotides matching TRBD2. This CDR3 contains 14 residues. V dropped 4 bases and J dropped 6; count of bases not matched to a gene: 4. Germline V gene data show CDR1 as SQVTM and CDR2 as ANQGSEA. The CDR3 coding sequence is TGCAGCGTTGCCGGGACTAGCGGGTTCAATGAGCAGTTCTTC. Translating gives CSVAGTSGFNEQFF.

The CDR3 sequence: CASSFDGSYPAEQYF. The CDR3 nucleotides read TGTGCCAGCAGTTTCGACGGATCCTACCCCGCTGAGCAGTACTTC. The chain has TRBV27 and TRBJ2-7; D is undetermined. The CDR3 has 15 residues. The germline CDR1 and CDR2 sequences are MNHEY and SMNVEV (reference sequence). V lost 3 bases and J 7 bases, leaving 19 bases between the germline ends.

The chain joins TRBV4-1 to TRBJ2-1; 8 positions match TRBD2. After removal of 3 bases from V and 7 bases from J, the junction contained 5 bases not matched to a gene. The germline V gene has CDR1 MGHRA and CDR2 YSYEKL. The CDR3 loop spans 14 amino acids. The CDR3 nucleotides are TGCGCCAGCAGCCACCACAGACTAGCGAATGAGCAGTTCTTC. Its translation is CASSHHRLANEQFF.

The chain combines TRBV19 with TRBJ2-1; a weak D match, TRBD1 (6 bases). CDR3 size: 14 residues. Germline CDR1 and CDR2: LNHDA and SQIVND (reference sequence). V lost 5 bases to trimming and J lost 7 bases, with 15 bases between them. The CDR3 loop is CASSFHGTQNEQFF. The CDR3 bases are TGTGCCAGTAGTTTCCACGGGACACAGAATGAGCAGTTCTTC.

This chain uses TRBV27 with TRBJ2-7; 7 positions match TRBD1. Germline V gives CDR1 MNHEY, CDR2 SMNVEV (reference sequence). With V trimmed by 6 bases and J by 4 bases, 9 bases remained unmatched. This CDR3 has 14 residues. The CDR3 region has the DNA TGTGCCAGCAGGCCTACAGGGGACGGATACGAGCAGTACTTC. Protein sequence: CASRPTGDGYEQYF.

The rearrangement uses TRBV5-1 and TRBJ2-4; unclear D gene. The CDR3 covers 15 residues. Germline V gene lookup returns CDR1 SGHRS and CDR2 YFSETQ. The germline V and J ends were trimmed by 2 bases and 0 bases, with 9 bases remaining between them. CDR3 DNA: TGCGCCAGCAGCTTCCCAGACAAAGCCAAAAACATTCAGTACTTC. Translating gives CASSFPDKAKNIQYF.

This CDR3 reads CASSLGREQYF. The CDR3 DNA is TGTGCCAGCAGCTTAGGTCGGGAGCAGTACTTC. The rearrangement uses TRBV11-3 and TRBJ2-7; no firm D call. This CDR3 spans 11 amino acids. Germline V gene sequence: CDR1 SGHNT, CDR2 YENEEA. Trimming took off 1 base at V and 7 bases at J, with 5 bases between the two ends.

V and J are TRBV23-1 and TRBJ1-5; the D is unclear. TRBV23-1 is an ORF, with its function uncertain. Trimming shortened V by 6 bases and J by 7 bases, and 19 bases separated the two germline ends. This CDR3 is 15 amino acids long. The CDR3 loop reads CASRPQFGGWQPQHF. In DNA, the CDR3 is TGCGCCAGCAGACCCCAGTTCGGAGGTTGGCAGCCCCAGCATTTT.

In nucleotides, the CDR3 is TGTGCCAGCAGCTTAGGGGGAATCCCCTACAATGAGCAGTTCTTC. Its translation is CASSLGGIPYNEQFF. The rearrangement links TRBV7-9 to TRBJ2-1, with no clear D. Germline lookup yields CDR1 SEHNR and CDR2 FQNEAQ (reference sequence). The germline V and J ends were trimmed by 1 base and 2 bases, with 9 bases remaining between them. The CDR3 consists of 15 residues. The variable domain in full, completed from reference TRBV7-9 and TRBJ2-1, reads DTGVSQNPRHKITKRGQNVTFRCDPISEHNRLYWYRQTLGQGPEFLTYFQNEAQLEKSRLLSDRFSAERPKGSFSTLEIQRTEQGDSAMYLCASSLGGIPYNEQFFGPGTRLTVL.

The genes are TRBV5-5 and TRBJ2-7; perhaps TRBD1 as D (6 bases). The germline V gene has CDR1 SGHKS and CDR2 YYEKEE (reference sequence). The V end was cut by 0 bases, the J end by 2 bases, with 12 bases between. The CDR3 contains 15 residues. The CDR3 is CASSLEGTSAYEQYF. Here the CDR3 DNA reads TGTGCCAGCAGCTTGGAGGGGACATCGGCCTACGAGCAGTACTTC.

The CDR3 nucleotides are TGTGCCAGCAGCCCACCCCAACTAGCGGGACCCCTCCGGGAGACCCAGTACTTC. Amino acids: CASSPPQLAGPLRETQYF. The rearrangement uses TRBV7-6 and TRBJ2-5; 10 positions agree with TRBD2. CDR1 SGHVS and CDR2 FNYEAQ come from the germline V gene. Trimming cost V 5 bases and J 5 bases; bases outside gene matches: 17. The CDR3 is 18 amino acids.